A selection of T cell receptor beta chains follows, all from one sample in a study of T-cell reconstitution after alpha-beta-depleted transplantation in children. TCRdb ran MiXCR on the PCR reads and lists one entry per CDR3 protein. Of more than 200,000 distinct CDR3 sequences listed, around 8.9% are singletons. The sequenced sample was PBMCs from the stem cell graft donor, obtained from the stem cell graft. These TCRs come from a human donor who donated a stem cell graft to a child with SCID. Each CDR3 is given with its conserved first and last residue. The order of the fields is clone size, V gene, J gene, D gene, CDR3 protein, CDR3 DNA. A D gene is named only where the DNA matches it firmly. Size is omitted from some rows. Given values are once, few, many or a class for expanded clones.

>many|TRBV5-1|TRBJ2-7|-
CASSRDRLSYEQYF
TGCGCCAGCAGCCGGGACCGCCTCTCCTACGAGCAGTACTTC
>many|TRBV5-1|TRBJ2-1|-
CASSFQGEPYNEQFF
TGCGCCAGCAGCTTCCAGGGAGAGCCCTACAATGAGCAGTTCTTC
>many|TRBV6-1|TRBJ2-3|-
CASSERAGHTQYF
TGTGCCAGCAGTGAAAGGGCAGGACATACGCAGTATTTT
>many|TRBV27|TRBJ2-1|-
CASSWGRGIDEQFF
TGTGCCAGCAGTTGGGGGCGCGGTATCGATGAGCAGTTCTTC
>many|TRBV3-1|TRBJ2-5|TRBD2
CASSQRGTKERGTKWTQYF
TGTGCCAGCAGCCAAAGGGGGACTAAGGAGCGGGGGACAAAATGGACCCAGTACTTC
>many|TRBV2|TRBJ1-1|-
CASSRAGGTEAFF
TGTGCCAGCAGCAGGGCTGGGGGCACTGAAGCTTTCTTT
>many|TRBV18|TRBJ1-6|-
CASSLLDSPLHF
TGTGCCAGCTCACTTTTGGATTCACCCCTCCACTTT
>many|TRBV4-3|TRBJ2-1|-
CASSPGGPSYNEQFF
TGCGCCAGCAGCCCGGGCGGTCCCTCCTACAATGAGCAGTTCTTC
>many|TRBV2|TRBJ1-1|TRBD1
CASNSGTGWSEAFF
TGTGCCAGCAACTCCGGGACAGGGTGGTCTGAAGCTTTCTTT
>many|TRBV18|TRBJ2-5|-
CASSPSGETQYF
TGTGCCAGCTCACCGTCTGGGGAGACCCAGTACTTC
>many|TRBV20-1|TRBJ2-7|TRBD2
CSAIGPTSGPYEQYF
TGCAGTGCTATCGGTCCTACTAGCGGGCCCTACGAGCAGTACTTC
>many|TRBV29-1|TRBJ2-3|-
CSVESGGGTDTQYF
TGCAGCGTTGAATCGGGGGGCGGCACAGATACGCAGTATTTT
>many|TRBV20-1|TRBJ2-1|-
CSARGAKDYNEQFF
TGCAGTGCTAGAGGGGCAAAAGATTACAATGAGCAGTTCTTC
>many|TRBV20-1|TRBJ1-2|TRBD1
CSASRRDSGFGYTF
TGCAGTGCTAGCCGCCGGGACAGCGGTTTTGGCTACACCTTC
>many|TRBV5-4|TRBJ2-1|-
CASSLGRGIQDEQFF
TGTGCCAGCAGCTTGGGGCGTGGGATTCAGGATGAGCAGTTCTTC
>many|TRBV30|TRBJ2-3|-
CAWSNKETQYF
TGTGCCTGGAGTAACAAGGAAACGCAGTATTTT
>many|TRBV2|TRBJ2-2|-
CASRADPNTGELFF
TGTGCCAGCCGGGCGGACCCAAACACCGGGGAGCTGTTTTTT
>many|TRBV28|TRBJ2-4|-
CASSFGDVAKNIQYF
TGTGCCAGCAGTTTTGGGGATGTAGCCAAAAACATTCAGTACTTC
>many|TRBV7-2|TRBJ2-7|-
CASSFDRNYEQYF
TGTGCCAGCAGCTTCGACAGAAACTACGAGCAGTACTTC
>many|TRBV20-1|TRBJ2-7|TRBD2
CSAATSGGFYEQYF
TGCAGTGCAGCAACTAGCGGGGGGTTCTACGAGCAGTACTTC
>-|TRBV7-8|TRBJ2-7|-
CASSLGEDEQYF
TGTGCCAGCAGCTTAGGCGAGGACGAGCAGTACTTC
>many|TRBV20-1|TRBJ2-3|TRBD2
CSAKLAGVKDTQYF
TGCAGTGCTAAACTAGCGGGGGTGAAAGATACGCAGTATTTT
>many|TRBV27|TRBJ1-6|-
CASTEDSPLHF
TGTGCCAGCACCGAGGATTCACCCCTCCACTTT
>many|TRBV20-1|TRBJ2-2|TRBD1
CSALGTGGLRVTGELFF
TGCAGTGCCTTAGGGACAGGGGGCCTTCGCGTCACCGGGGAGCTGTTTTTT
>many|TRBV5-1|TRBJ1-5|-
CASSLAGTGNQPQHF
TGCGCCAGCAGCTTGGCAGGGACGGGAAATCAGCCCCAGCATTTT
>many|TRBV12-3/TRBV12-4|TRBJ2-5|TRBD1
CASSLPTGETQYF
TGTGCCAGCAGTTTACCGACAGGGGAGACCCAGTACTTC
>many|TRBV5-1|TRBJ1-1|-
CASSLGVNTEAFF
TGTGCCAGCAGCTTAGGAGTGAACACTGAAGCTTTCTTT
>-|TRBV18|TRBJ2-2|-
CASSAGQATGELFF
TGTGCCAGCTCGGCGGGACAAGCCACCGGGGAGCTGTTTTTT
>many|TRBV3-1|TRBJ2-2|TRBD1
CASSQDRDRRNTGELFF
TGTGCCAGCAGCCAAGATCGGGACAGACGCAACACCGGGGAGCTGTTTTTT
>many|TRBV4-1|TRBJ1-2|TRBD1
CASSQLRTPDRGNYGYTF
TGCGCCAGCAGCCAACTGAGGACTCCGGACAGGGGGAACTATGGCTACACCTTC
>-|TRBV6-5|TRBJ1-5|-
CASSYPGSNQPQHF
TGTGCCAGCAGTTACCCAGGGTCCAATCAGCCCCAGCATTTT
>many|TRBV7-2|TRBJ2-7|-
CASSPRSGPGYEQYF
TGTGCCAGCAGCCCGAGGAGCGGTCCTGGTTACGAGCAGTACTTC
>many|TRBV5-1|TRBJ2-3|TRBD1
CASSLALVRGQDTQYF
TGCGCCAGCAGCTTGGCCCTGGTCAGGGGGCAAGATACGCAGTATTTT
>many|TRBV12-3/TRBV12-4|TRBJ1-5|-
CASGIGGRDQPQHF
TGTGCCAGCGGCATAGGTGGTCGGGATCAGCCCCAGCATTTT
>few|TRBV20-1|TRBJ1-2|-
CSARDGSESRTF
TGCAGTGCTAGAGACGGATCGGAGTCGCGCACCTTC
>many|TRBV2|TRBJ2-3|-
CASRSWLASTDTQYF
TGTGCCAGCAGATCCTGGCTAGCCAGCACAGATACGCAGTATTTT
>many|TRBV18|TRBJ1-2|-
CASSGVGLGGGYTF
TGTGCCAGCTCAGGTGTCGGGCTTGGAGGCGGCTACACCTTC
>few|TRBV5-1|TRBJ2-1|TRBD2
CASSFYGGGPPGEQFF
TGCGCCAGCAGCTTCTACGGCGGGGGACCCCCGGGTGAGCAGTTCTTC
>many|TRBV5-5|TRBJ2-1|-
CASSLDRPNEQFF
TGTGCCAGCAGCCTTGACAGGCCTAATGAGCAGTTCTTC
>-|TRBV7-2|TRBJ2-1|TRBD1
CASSPDRVNEQFF
TGTGCCAGCAGCCCCGACAGGGTCAATGAGCAGTTCTTC
>many|TRBV20-1|TRBJ1-5|-
CSAREEGESQPQHF
TGCAGTGCTAGAGAGGAGGGGGAGTCTCAGCCCCAGCATTTT
>-|TRBV4-2|TRBJ2-2|TRBD2
CASSPGLAGNTGELFF
TGTGCCAGCAGCCCTGGACTAGCGGGAAACACCGGGGAGCTGTTTTTT
>-|TRBV18|TRBJ2-2|TRBD1
CASSPGTGVYTGELFF
TGTGCCAGCTCACCAGGGACAGGGGTTTACACCGGGGAGCTGTTTTTT